This is a list of T cell receptor beta chains from one sample in a study of response to subunit inactivated influenza vaccine. From the RT-PCR reads, TCRdb called clonotypes with MiXCR, one entry per CDR3 protein. Here the sample spans approximately 500,000 distinct CDR3 sequences, around 13% being singletons. Sample: PBMCs from blood, taken about 12 days after vaccination. These receptor sequences come from a man between 45 and 60 years old who received an inactivated influenza vaccine. Each CDR3 is given with its conserved first and last residue. The size field is filled for only some rows; it gives once, few, many or a size class.

>TRBV18|TRBJ2-7|NA
CASSSRASRAYEQYF
>TRBV9|TRBJ2-1|few
CASSVGGGSVYNEQFF
>TRBV6-5|TRBJ2-1|NA
CAGSSSGGPNEQFF
>TRBV5-1|TRBJ2-2|NA
CASSFSPQTEAGELFF
>TRBV18|TRBJ2-3|few
CASSPSRSPPDTQYF
>TRBV7-9|TRBJ2-3|few
CASSETTGISTDTQYF
>TRBV6-9|TRBJ2-1|NA
CASSYSSCSGKYNEQFF
>TRBV5-1|TRBJ2-5|few
CASSLGPSGGARKETQYF
>TRBV5-1|TRBJ2-1|NA
CASSLGGWIAGASYNEQFF
>TRBV3-1|TRBJ1-2|NA
CASSQDTRPAYGYTF
>TRBV10-3|TRBJ2-1|many
CAIFAGSYNEQFF
>TRBV4-1|TRBJ2-3|few
CASSQGGLPTPTDTQYF
>TRBV7-6|TRBJ2-2|NA
CASSLALGYTGELFF
>TRBV14|TRBJ2-2|NA
CASSQESWTTNTGELFF
>TRBV12-3/TRBV12-4|TRBJ2-7|NA
CASSPIGGTYEQYF
>TRBV6-1|TRBJ2-7|NA
CASRGGLAGEIAYEQYF
>TRBV10-3|TRBJ2-2|NA
CAISDGTGSTGELFF
>TRBV4-1|TRBJ1-6|NA
CASSQEGTGESPLHF
>TRBV5-1|TRBJ2-1|NA
CASSLTGLAGANEQFF
>TRBV4-1|TRBJ2-7|few
CASSQPTDSPYEQYF
>TRBV5-5|TRBJ1-6|NA
CASSFDGGGNSPLHF
>TRBV6-1|TRBJ1-1|once
CASRGTGLLAFF
>TRBV7-2|TRBJ1-5|few
CASSLEAGRARPQHF
>TRBV20-1|TRBJ1-6|NA
CSAGQGNNSPLHF
>TRBV15|TRBJ1-1|many
CATSRGTFNTEAFF
>TRBV14|TRBJ2-1|many
CASSPQGGRYNEQFF
>TRBV29-1|TRBJ2-3|many
CSAKSTDTQYF
>TRBV18|TRBJ1-5|NA
CASSQGTVGNQPQHF
>TRBV11-1|TRBJ2-6|NA
CASSLHPGANVLTF
>TRBV5-1|TRBJ2-1|few
CASSLGAPGDEQFF
>TRBV30|TRBJ2-7|NA
CAWSHTRGTNSYEQYF